Listed below are T cell receptor beta chains from one sample, sequenced in a study of spatial heterogeneity in lung cancer. TCRdb called the 5' RACE reads again in MiXCR, with one record for every CDR3 protein. The sample yields about 120,000 distinct CDR3 sequences, more than 10% seen once. The source material was PBMCs, sampled at follow-up. These receptors originate from a female donor with early-stage non-small cell lung cancer. CDR3s include the opening cysteine and the closing phenylalanine or tryptophan. A D gene is named only where the DNA matches it firmly. Clone size is shown for a subset of rows, as once, few, many or a class of expanded clone.

v_gene,abundance,d_gene,j_gene,CDR3nt,CDR3aa
TRBV19,.,.,TRBJ1-5,TGTGCCAGTAGTACAAGAGACTATTATAGCAATCAGCCCCAGCATTTT,CASSTRDYYSNQPQHF
TRBV6-1,few,TRBD1,TRBJ1-2,TGTGCCAGCAGTGCGGCACCCCGGGACAGGGGAAACACCTTC,CASSAAPRDRGNTF
TRBV7-2,.,.,TRBJ1-5,TGTGCCAGCAGCCTTATGTTTGATCAGCCCCAGCATTTT,CASSLMFDQPQHF
TRBV7-2,few,TRBD2,TRBJ2-6,TGTGCCAGCAGCTTAGCCCTAGCGGGAGCCGCCCTCGTCCTGACTTTC,CASSLALAGAALVLTF
TRBV28,few,TRBD2,TRBJ2-3,TGTGCCAGCAGTCCCCATAGCGGGAGGGGCACAGATACGCAGTATTTT,CASSPHSGRGTDTQYF
TRBV28,.,TRBD2,TRBJ2-3,TGTGCCAGCAGTCCGACTAGCGGGAGTAAGGCAGATACGCAGTATTTT,CASSPTSGSKADTQYF
TRBV28,few,TRBD1,TRBJ1-5,TGTGCCAGCAATCAGGGACAGGGGGCGACGAGCAATCAGCCCCAGCATTTT,CASNQGQGATSNQPQHF
TRBV5-1,many,TRBD1,TRBJ2-4,TGCGCCAGCTCCGGACAGGGGGGGAAGAGCATTCAGTACTTC,CASSGQGGKSIQYF
TRBV20-1,.,TRBD1,TRBJ1-1,TGCAGTGCTAGAGAGACAGGGGATACTGAAGCTTTCTTT,CSARETGDTEAFF
TRBV15,few,TRBD1,TRBJ2-1,TGTGCCACCAGCAGCTGGGACAGGGGCAATGAGCAGTTCTTC,CATSSWDRGNEQFF
TRBV28,few,TRBD1,TRBJ2-7,TGTGCCAGCAGTTTAATGGGACAGGTTGGCTACGAGCAGTACTTC,CASSLMGQVGYEQYF
TRBV10-3,few,TRBD2,TRBJ2-5,TGTGCCACCACTATAGCGGGTGAAGAGACCCAGTACTTC,CATTIAGEETQYF
TRBV11-2,.,.,TRBJ2-3,TGTGCCAGCAGCCGGGAGTTCACAGATACGCAGTATTTT,CASSREFTDTQYF
TRBV12-3/TRBV12-4,.,.,TRBJ1-1,TGTGCCAGCAGTTTGGCACAGACGAACACTGAAGCTTTCTTT,CASSLAQTNTEAFF
TRBV9,few,.,TRBJ2-3,TGTGCCAGCAGCCCTCGCGGGACAGAGACTACAGATACGCAGTATTTT,CASSPRGTETTDTQYF
TRBV9,.,.,TRBJ2-4,TGTGCCAGCAGCGTAGGGGCAGGGGTTGGAAACATTCAGTACTTC,CASSVGAGVGNIQYF
TRBV19,few,.,TRBJ1-1,TGTGCCAGTAGTATAGCCTTAGGGGGTAAAAATACTGAAGCTTTCTTT,CASSIALGGKNTEAFF
TRBV7-2,.,.,TRBJ2-1,TGTGCCAGCAGCCGGTTTAGCGGCTCCTACAATGAGCAGTTCTTC,CASSRFSGSYNEQFF
TRBV3-1,many,.,TRBJ1-1,TGTGCCAGCAGCCCTCGGGGTAGGCACACTGAAGCTTTCTTT,CASSPRGRHTEAFF
TRBV6-2/TRBV6-3,.,TRBD2,TRBJ2-3,TGTGCCAGCAGCGTAGTAGCGGGAGAAGTCACAGATACGCAGTATTTT,CASSVVAGEVTDTQYF
TRBV9,few,.,TRBJ2-1,TGTGCCAGCAGCCCCCGCGGAGCGGGCTCCTGGAATGAGCAGTTCTTC,CASSPRGAGSWNEQFF
TRBV5-1,.,TRBD1,TRBJ2-3,TGCGCCAGCAGCTTGACAGGGGAGCCTAGCACAGATACGCAGTATTTT,CASSLTGEPSTDTQYF
TRBV4-1,many,.,TRBJ1-5,TGCGCCAGCAGCCAAGACGCCAGTGGCAATCAGCCCCAGCATTTT,CASSQDASGNQPQHF
TRBV29-1,.,.,TRBJ1-5,TGCAGCGTTGAAGGGGGGGCAGGTCAGCCCCAGCATTTT,CSVEGGAGQPQHF
TRBV20-1,.,.,TRBJ2-7,TGCAGTGCTAAGAAACAGGGAGTCTACGAGCAGTACTTC,CSAKKQGVYEQYF
TRBV3-1,few,.,TRBJ2-4,TGTGCCAGCGCACACAGGGATGGCATTCAGTACTTC,CASAHRDGIQYF
TRBV29-1,many,.,TRBJ1-3,TGCAGCGCCCGAGAGGGCAGCTCTGGAAACACCATATATTTT,CSAREGSSGNTIYF
TRBV20-1,.,.,TRBJ2-7,TGCAGTGCTAGGGCCTCCTACGAGCAGTACTTC,CSARASYEQYF
TRBV28,medium-sized,TRBD2,TRBJ2-1,TGTGCCAGCAGTCCGGGACTAGCGGGAGCAGGGAGGAATGAGCAGTTCTTC,CASSPGLAGAGRNEQFF
TRBV24-1,few,.,TRBJ2-3,TGTGCCACCAGGTCCTCCCAGGGCGGTACGGATACGCAGTATTTT,CATRSSQGGTDTQYF
TRBV7-2,many,.,TRBJ1-6,TGTGCCAGCAGCCTACAGAGAAACCGTTATAATTCACCCCTCCACTTT,CASSLQRNRYNSPLHF
TRBV7-9,few,.,TRBJ1-1,TGTGCCAGCAGAACTCCGGGGGAGACTGAAGCTTTCTTT,CASRTPGETEAFF
TRBV18,many,.,TRBJ2-5,TGTGCCAGCTCACCACGAACAACAGAGACCCAGTACTTC,CASSPRTTETQYF
TRBV12-3/TRBV12-4,few,.,TRBJ1-3,TGTGCCAGCAGTTTACAGGGTCTATCTGGAAACACCATATATTTT,CASSLQGLSGNTIYF
TRBV7-9,few,.,TRBJ2-1,TGTGCCAGCAGTGGGGATAGCGGAGGGTTCTACAATGAGCAGTTCTTC,CASSGDSGGFYNEQFF
TRBV20-1,few,.,TRBJ2-1,TGCAGTGCCTCCGGGACGCAGAATGAGCAGTTCTTC,CSASGTQNEQFF
TRBV4-1,many,.,TRBJ2-5,TGCGCCAGCAGCCAAGTTGGCGGTTCCGGAGAGACCCAGTACTTC,CASSQVGGSGETQYF
TRBV30,.,.,TRBJ1-3,TGTGCCAGGAGTGGTGTCGGGACGTACGGCTCTGGAAACACCATATATTTT,CARSGVGTYGSGNTIYF
TRBV4-3,many,TRBD2,TRBJ2-1,TGCGCCAGCAGCCTGCAGCGGGACTCCTACAATGAGCAGTTCTTC,CASSLQRDSYNEQFF
TRBV3-1,.,TRBD1,TRBJ2-7,TGTGCCAGCAGCAACCGACAGGGTACCTACGAGCAGTACTTC,CASSNRQGTYEQYF
TRBV29-1,.,.,TRBJ2-1,TGCAGCGTTGTTAATTTTGGTAATGAGCAGTTCTTC,CSVVNFGNEQFF
TRBV5-6,.,TRBD2,TRBJ2-1,TGTGCCAGCAGCTTGCTGGGGACTAGCGGTGTCTATGAGCAGTTCTTC,CASSLLGTSGVYEQFF
TRBV12-3/TRBV12-4,.,TRBD1,TRBJ1-5,TGTGCCAGCAGTCTTCAGGGGGTGAATCAGCCCCAGCATTTT,CASSLQGVNQPQHF
TRBV5-4,.,TRBD2,TRBJ2-1,TGTGCCAGCAGCTTGAGGCGGGAGTGGGGTGAGCAGTTCTTC,CASSLRREWGEQFF
TRBV29-1,.,.,TRBJ2-1,TGCAGCGCCAGTAGGGATCTCAATGAGCAGTTCTTC,CSASRDLNEQFF
TRBV6-6,.,TRBD2,TRBJ2-2,TGTGCCAGCAGTACGACTAGCGGGAGATCGGACACCGGGGAGCTGTTTTTT,CASSTTSGRSDTGELFF
TRBV5-5,.,.,TRBJ2-1,TGTGCCAGCAGCTTGGATCTAAGGGGTAGCAATGAGCAGTTCTTC,CASSLDLRGSNEQFF
TRBV7-3,few,TRBD2,TRBJ2-1,TGTGCCAGCAGCTTAACACTAGCGAGCAATGAGCAGTTCTTC,CASSLTLASNEQFF
TRBV29-1,few,.,TRBJ1-1,TGCAGCACGATGGGCCAAGAGAACACTGAAGCTTTCTTT,CSTMGQENTEAFF
TRBV27,.,.,TRBJ2-7,TGTGCCAGCAGTCCATACGTGTGGGGACGGGACGAGCAGTACTTC,CASSPYVWGRDEQYF
TRBV10-3,.,TRBD1,TRBJ2-7,TGTGCCATCAGTGAAGGATCAGGGGGCATCTACGAGCAGTACTTC,CAISEGSGGIYEQYF
TRBV12-3/TRBV12-4,few,.,TRBJ1-6,TGTGCCAGCAGTTCGTTCGGAAATTCACCCCTCCACTTT,CASSSFGNSPLHF
TRBV6-5,.,TRBD1,TRBJ1-2,TGTGCCAGCAGCCCGGACGCTACCGGGACAGGGGGCTATGGCTACACCTTC,CASSPDATGTGGYGYTF